These 5 T cell receptor beta chains were all obtained from the same sample, sequenced in a study of spatial heterogeneity in lung cancer. Time point in this sample: sample taken at primary tumor resection. TCRdb analysed the 5' RACE reads with MiXCR anew, one entry per CDR3 protein. The sample yields more than 10,000 distinct CDR3 sequences, about 4% seen once. Sequencing used PBMCs, obtained at surgery. These receptors all stem from a male donor with early-stage non-small cell lung cancer.

This clonotype was recorded many times. This chain links TRBV12-3 or TRBV12-4 with TRBJ2-6; D may be TRBD1 (6 bases). The CDR3 runs to 21 residues. Between the trimmed V and J ends, which lost 3 bases and 1 base, there was a span of 25 bases. For the CDR3, the DNA is TGTGCCAGCAGTTTCGTAAACCGGGACACGAATAAGCTTTCTGGGGCCAACGTCCTGACTTTC. Amino acid sequence: CASSFVNRDTNKLSGANVLTF.

Ten or more counts support this clonotype. The J gene is TRBJ2-1, the V gene TRBV6-2 or TRBV6-3; D gene ambiguous. V lost 5 bases to trimming and J lost 0 bases, with 14 bases between them. From germline, CDR1 is MNHEY and CDR2 SVGEGT. There are 16 residues in the CDR3. CDR3 coding DNA: TGTGCCAGCAGTCCGCGGAGAGGAAGCTCCTACAATGAGCAGTTCTTC. It codes for CASSPRRGSSYNEQFF.

The table lists this clonotype with many counts. The rearrangement uses TRBV19 and TRBJ2-3; D call uncertain. Germline loops: CDR1 LNHDA, CDR2 SQIVND (reference sequence). CDR3 size: 13 residues. The ends were cut back, 6 bases at V and 2 bases at J, with 9 bases in the middle. The CDR3: CASRGQPTDTQYF. The CDR3 DNA follows: TGTGCCAGTAGAGGGCAGCCCACAGATACGCAGTATTTT.

This clonotype was picked up many times. The chain couples TRBV20-1 to TRBJ2-1; 8 bases align to TRBD2. Germline assignment: CDR1 DFQATT and CDR2 SNEGSKA (reference sequence). V shed 1 base, J shed 12 bases, and the junction held 11 bases outside the gene matches. This CDR3 has 14 amino acids. The CDR3 nucleotides are TGCAGTGCTAGAGCGGAGCGGGGGTTGCATCGGCAGTTCTTC. This translates into CSARAERGLHRQFF.

The chain couples TRBV5-4 to TRBJ2-2; D is tentatively TRBD1 or TRBD2 (6 bases each). Trimming cost V 4 bases and J 3 bases, with 13 bases left between them. Germline CDR1 reads SGHNT; CDR2 reads YYREEE (reference sequence). The CDR3 loop spans 15 amino acids. The CDR3 loop is CASSQGTGDTGELFF. CDR3 bases: TGTGCCAGCAGCCAGGGGACGGGAGACACCGGGGAGCTGTTTTTT.